The 23 T cell receptor beta chains presented below share a single source sample, sequenced in a study of cytomegalovirus exposure and HLA in healthy donors. The PCR made use of 60 Vbeta and 13 Jbeta primers. Profiling relied on immunoSEQ multiplex PCR, and the TCRdb table lists in-frame clones only, not all of them. The sample has about 170,000 clones, approximately 80% seen once. The sample consisted of PBMCs. These receptors were collected from a woman in her 50s in good health and CMV-seropositive.

The chain carries TRBV6-6 and TRBJ2-1; TRBD2 is a possible D gene (6 bases). The CDR3 is made up of 15 amino acids. Per germline, CDR1 MNHNY and CDR2 SVGAGI (reference sequence). Trimming removed 2 bases at V and 3 bases at J, with 11 bases between. The CDR3 coding sequence is TGTGCCAGCAGTTACGGGGGGAGTGTCTACAATGAGCAGTTCTTC. Translation gives CASSYGGSVYNEQFF.

This clone showed up just a few times. The CDR3 loop reads CASSLDPGGGYTF. The CDR3 nucleotides are TGCGCCAGCAGCCTGGACCCAGGGGGAGGCTACACCTTC. The genes are TRBV5-1 and TRBJ1-2; 7 bases match TRBD1. The V and J ends lost 4 bases and 8 bases, in that order; junction bases with no gene match: 8. The CDR3 extends over 13 amino acids. Germline V lookup: CDR1 SGHRS, CDR2 YFSETQ.

The chain couples TRBV6-5 to TRBJ1-5, with TRBD1 as a possible D gene (5 bases). Trimming pared 4 bases from V and 2 bases from J, leaving 9 bases between. Germline V gene lookup returns CDR1 MNHEY and CDR2 SVGAGI. This CDR3 region has 14 residues. CDR3 residues: CASSLGGGNQPQHF. CDR3 sequence (DNA): TGTGCCAGCAGTTTGGGGGGTGGCAATCAGCCCCAGCATTTT.

The V and J genes are TRBV14 and TRBJ2-7; maybe TRBD2 (5 bases). V was pared by 10 bases and J by 5 bases, with 18 bases between. Germline CDR1 and CDR2: SGHDN and FVKESK. This CDR3 region has 13 residues. The CDR3 loop is CATPRTLGDEQYF. Written as DNA, the CDR3 is TGTGCCACCCCAAGGACCCTCGGGGACGAGCAGTACTTC.

The chain joins TRBV10-2 to TRBJ1-5; 8 bases are shared with TRBD1. Germline-derived CDR1 and CDR2 are WSHSY and SAAADI. This CDR3 is built from 16 residues. Unmatched junction bases numbered 8, after V lost 0 bases and J lost 7 bases. The CDR3 nucleotides read TGCGCCAGCAGTGAGTCTTCCAGGGGGCGAAAACAGCCCCAGCATTTT. The encoded protein is CASSESSRGRKQPQHF.

The chain recombines TRBV28 with TRBJ1-4; a possible D gene is TRBD1 (6 bases). Germline V gene data show CDR1 as MDHEN and CDR2 as SYDVKM. There are 15 residues in the CDR3. Trimming took off 7 bases at V and 0 bases at J, with 12 bases between the two ends. CDR3 DNA sequence: TGTGCCAGCATCTCGGGGGGCCCAACTAATGAAAAACTGTTTTTT. This gives the protein CASISGGPTNEKLFF.

The chain recombines TRBV7-8 with TRBJ2-5; maybe TRBD1 (6 bases). Germline V gene sequence: CDR1 SGHVS, CDR2 FQNEAQ. Trimming stripped 5 bases from V and 2 bases from J, with 18 bases between. CDR3 size: 16 residues. CDR3 residues: CASSPRLGATQETQYF. Here the CDR3 DNA reads TGTGCCAGCAGCCCCCGATTGGGGGCGACACAAGAGACCCAGTACTTC.

The table lists this clone with a few counts. This rearrangement joins TRBV30 to TRBJ1-5, with D perhaps matching TRBD1 (6 bases). V lost 0 bases, J lost 10 bases, and 13 bases lay in between. Germline V gene lookup returns CDR1 GTSNPN and CDR2 SVGIG (reference sequence). This CDR3 has 13 residues. The CDR3 here is CAWSVGQGIPQHF. CDR3 nucleotides: TGTGCCTGGAGTGTTGGTCAGGGGATACCCCAGCATTTT. Drawing the rest from reference TRBV30 and TRBJ1-5, the complete variable domain is SQTIHQWPATLVQPVGSPLSLECTVEGTSNPNLYWYRQAAGRGLQLLFYSVGIGQISSEVPQNLSASRPQDRQFILSSKKLLLSDSGFYLCAWSVGQGIPQHFGDGTRLSIL.

The V and J genes are TRBV6-5 and TRBJ2-5; 7 positions agree with TRBD2. The CDR3 is 14 amino acids. Germline CDR1 is MNHEY and CDR2 is SVGAGI. Trimming at V came to 4 bases and at J to 5 bases, leaving 7 bases not matched to a gene. The CDR3 region has the DNA TGTGCCAGCAGTTTTGGGGGGGGTCGGGAGACCCAGTACTTC. It specifies CASSFGGGRETQYF.

J is TRBJ2-1 and V is TRBV10-3; 7 nucleotides line up with TRBD1. V dropped 5 bases and J dropped 8; count of bases not matched to a gene: 3. Germline V lookup: CDR1 ENHRY, CDR2 SYGVKD. The CDR3 sequence is 12 residues long. This CDR3 is CAISRGGDEQFF. The DNA of the CDR3 is TGTGCCATCAGTAGAGGGGGCGATGAGCAGTTCTTC.

This clone was detected only once. This chain connects TRBV14 to TRBJ1-2; D is unresolved. V dropped 1 base and J dropped 8 bases, with 8 bases sitting between them. This CDR3 spans 12 amino acids. Per the germline V gene, CDR1 is SGHDN and CDR2 is FVKESK. Here the CDR3 DNA reads TGTGCCAGCAGCCAAGTGGGAGTCGGCTACACCTTC. The encoded protein is CASSQVGVGYTF.

The rearrangement links TRBV19 to TRBJ2-1, with a possible D match to TRBD1 (6 bases). V was clipped by 0 bases and J by 9 bases, with 9 bases between them. The germline V gene encodes CDR1 LNHDA and CDR2 SQIVND (reference sequence). This CDR3 is built from 13 residues. The DNA of the CDR3 is TGTGCCAGTAGTATAGATCTACAGGGTGAGCAGTTCTTC. Residues: CASSIDLQGEQFF.

The CDR3 bases are TGTGCCATCAGTGAAGAAGGACTCATCGGGCCCCAGCATTTT. It encodes CAISEEGLIGPQHF. V usage is TRBV10-3 and J usage is TRBJ1-5, with no clear D. The CDR3 totals 14 residues. V was clipped by 3 bases and J by 9 bases, with 15 bases between them. The V gene's germline CDR1 is ENHRY and CDR2 SYGVKD.

In its sample, this clone was seen a few times. The genes are TRBV7-2 and TRBJ2-7; 11 nucleotides match TRBD2. Germline loops: CDR1 SGHTA, CDR2 FQGNSA. The CDR3 loop spans 15 amino acids. The V gene end was trimmed by 6 bases and the J gene end by 3 bases; junction bases not matched to a gene: 7. CDR3 sequence: CASSFTSGGYYEQYF. For the CDR3, the DNA is TGTGCCAGCAGTTTCACTAGCGGGGGATACTACGAGCAGTACTTC.

The chain links TRBV27 to TRBJ2-5, with 7 bases lining up with TRBD2. This CDR3 is built from 16 residues. Trimming removed 3 bases from V and 4 bases from J; junction bases left unmatched: 11. Germline V gives CDR1 MNHEY, CDR2 SMNVEV (reference sequence). The CDR3 is CASSFAGLEVRETQYF. The CDR3 coding sequence is TGTGCCAGCAGTTTTGCCGGACTAGAGGTTAGAGAGACCCAGTACTTC.

With regard to this clone: One junction end disagrees with the germline gene, perhaps due to a read error. This sample includes further DNA sequences coding for the same CDR3. The CDR3 is CATSVTATNYGYTF. DNA for the CDR3: TGTGCCACCTCAGTGACAGCTACTAACTATGGCTACACCTTT. The chain couples TRBV19 to TRBJ1-2; D might be TRBD1 (5 bases). CDR1 and CDR2 from the germline V gene are LNHDA and SQIVND (reference sequence). The CDR3 is made up of 14 amino acids.

V is TRBV6-1 and J is TRBJ1-2; a possible D gene is TRBD1 (5 bases). V was pared by 2 bases and J by 8 bases, with 12 bases between. This CDR3 is 13 amino acids long. Germline CDR1 and CDR2: MNHNS and SASEGT. This chain's CDR3 is CASSETRVGGYTF. CDR3 in DNA: TGTGCCAGCAGTGAAACCAGGGTAGGGGGCTACACCTTC.

V usage is TRBV5-4 and J usage is TRBJ1-3, with D unresolved. Germline V CDR1 and CDR2: SGHNT, YYREEE (reference sequence). Trimming removed 0 bases at V and 4 bases at J, with 14 bases between. The CDR3 length is 16 residues. The CDR3 region is CASSLEGGQVGNTIYF. The CDR3 DNA sequence: TGTGCCAGCAGCTTGGAGGGAGGCCAGGTCGGAAACACCATATATTTT.

This chain connects TRBV10-1 to TRBJ1-2; the D is unclear. This CDR3 has 13 amino acids. Looked up from germline, CDR1 is WNHNN and CDR2 is SYGVQD (reference sequence). V was shortened by 2 bases and J by 3 bases, with 7 bases between the two germline ends. CDR3 amino acids: CASSERQDYGYTF. The CDR3 DNA is TGCGCCAGCAGTGAGAGGCAGGACTATGGCTACACCTTC.

The rearrangement joins TRBV20-1 to TRBJ1-2; 7 nucleotides match TRBD1. Trimming removed 5 bases from V and 8 bases from J; junction bases left unmatched: 5. Germline loops: CDR1 DFQATT, CDR2 SNEGSKA (reference sequence). This CDR3 contains 11 residues. CDR3 coding DNA: TGCAGTGCTTTCGACAGGGACGGCTACACCTTC. This gives the protein CSAFDRDGYTF.

The CDR3 coding sequence is TGTGCCAGCAGTTACTCAAGGACAGGCTACGAGCAGTACTTC. Translated, it gives CASSYSRTGYEQYF. The gene calls are TRBV6-5 and TRBJ2-7; TRBD1 agrees at 7 bases. This CDR3 contains 14 residues. Trimming at V came to 0 bases and at J to 3 bases, leaving 2 bases not matched to a gene. The V gene's germline CDR1 is MNHEY and CDR2 SVGAGI.

The rearrangement uses TRBV4-2 and TRBJ2-1, with no clear D. Trimming removed 1 base from V and 11 bases from J, with 18 bases in between. The CDR3 has 15 amino acids. Per germline, CDR1 LGHNA and CDR2 YNFKEQ. Here the CDR3 reads CASSQGLEATGQQFF. The CDR3 DNA is TGTGCCAGCAGCCAAGGTTTAGAAGCGACGGGTCAGCAGTTCTTC.

The rearrangement joins TRBV5-6 to TRBJ2-1; 16 nucleotides match TRBD2. The V gene end was trimmed by 5 bases and the J gene end by 15 bases; junction bases not matched to a gene: 14. The CDR3 contains 16 residues. Looked up from germline, CDR1 is SGHDT and CDR2 is YYEEEE. CDR3 nucleotides: TGTGCCAGCAGAGCCTACGGGACTAGCGGGAGGGCCTCTGCGTTCTTC. Amino acid sequence: CASRAYGTSGRASAFF.